This is a list of T cell receptor beta chains from one sample in a study of identifying expanded T cells in peripheral blood. This table comes from immunoSEQ multiplex PCR, and its TCRdb copy is limited to in-frame clones, with some not included. The data hold approximately 86,000 clones, with roughly 85% observed a single time. Sequenced material: blood. These receptors originate from a person aged 18-69 years in good health. Each CDR3 is given with its conserved first and last residue. A D gene is named only where the DNA matches it firmly. Clone size appears in some rows only: once, few, many, or a class for an expanded clone.

v_gene	d_gene	j_gene	len	abundance	CDR3nt	CDR3aa
TRBV2	TRBD1	TRBJ1-2	19	.	TGTGCCAGCAAGCTCTATGACGGGACTAAAGGGGGCCCTAACTATGGCTACACCTTC	CASKLYDGTKGGPNYGYTF
TRBV6-5	.	TRBJ2-7	13	once	TGTGCCAGCAATAAGGCCCGTGGCTACGAGCAGTACTTC	CASNKARGYEQYF
TRBV5-1	.	TRBJ2-7	16	.	TGCGCCAGCACCGGAAGACCACAGATCGGTTATTACGAGCAGTACTTC	CASTGRPQIGYYEQYF
TRBV19	.	TRBJ1-2	13	.	TGTGCCAGTAGTGTTCAGGTATTCTATGGCTACACCTTC	CASSVQVFYGYTF
TRBV10-3	TRBD1	TRBJ2-1	16	.	TGTGCCATCAGTCTAGGGACAGGGAGCTCCTACAATGAGCAGTTCTTC	CAISLGTGSSYNEQFF
TRBV5-1	TRBD1	TRBJ2-7	14	.	TGCGCCAGCAGCTTCTGGACAGGGTCCTACGAGCAGTACTTC	CASSFWTGSYEQYF
TRBV2	.	TRBJ2-5	14	.	TGTGCCAGCCTATGGGACCCGGCGGGCGAGACCCAGTACTTC	CASLWDPAGETQYF
TRBV30	.	TRBJ1-3	16	.	TGTGCCTGGAGTCTCGGGACGGATTACTCTGGAAACACCATATATTTT	CAWSLGTDYSGNTIYF
TRBV13	TRBD1	TRBJ1-6	16	.	TGTGCCAGCAGCCTAGGACAGGGGACCCCGAATTCACCCCTCCACTTT	CASSLGQGTPNSPLHF
TRBV27	.	TRBJ1-1	13	few	TGTGCCAGCACCTCCCCAACAGGGACTGAAGCTTTCTTT	CASTSPTGTEAFF
TRBV6-1	.	TRBJ1-2	13	.	TGTGCCAGCAGTGGTTTGAGGCAGCCAGGCTACACCTTC	CASSGLRQPGYTF
TRBV6-5	.	TRBJ1-2	15	.	TGTGCCAGCAGTTACTCGACTGGGGGAAGCTATGGCTACACCTTC	CASSYSTGGSYGYTF
TRBV7-8	.	TRBJ1-5	19	.	TGTGCCAGCAGCTCTTATAGGGCCCCAGCAGCTTATAGCAATCAGCCCCAGCATTTT	CASSSYRAPAAYSNQPQHF
TRBV30	.	TRBJ2-5	15	.	TGTGCCTGGAGTGTAGGGCAGGGTACACAAGAGACCCAGTACTTC	CAWSVGQGTQETQYF
TRBV7-9	.	TRBJ1-4	16	once	TGTGCCAGCAGCCCAAACAGGGTCGGGAATAACGAAAAACTGTTTTTT	CASSPNRVGNNEKLFF
TRBV7-2	TRBD1	TRBJ1-6	17	.	TGTGCCAGCAGCTACTCATTCGACAGGGTATATAATTCACCCCTCCACTTT	CASSYSFDRVYNSPLHF
TRBV7-6	.	TRBJ1-1	13	.	TGTGCCAGCACCCAGGGTATGAACACTGAAGCTTTCTTT	CASTQGMNTEAFF
TRBV7-9	.	TRBJ2-2	17	once	TGTGCCAGCAGCTTAACGTTGGGGGGTCTCAACACCGGGGAGCTGTTTTTT	CASSLTLGGLNTGELFF
TRBV6-1	TRBD1	TRBJ2-7	15	once	TGTGCCAGCAGTGAATCACAGGGGTCCCCCTACGAGCAGTACTTC	CASSESQGSPYEQYF
TRBV11-2	.	TRBJ1-1	13	.	TGTGCCAGCAGCTTAGATTGGCTCACTGAAGCTTTCTTT	CASSLDWLTEAFF
TRBV14	.	TRBJ2-1	16	.	TGTGCCAGCAGCCCGTTCGGCGCCAATAGATACAATGAGCAGTTCTTC	CASSPFGANRYNEQFF
TRBV16	TRBD1	TRBJ2-5	15	.	TGTGCCAGCAGCCAATCGGGACAGGGAGGGGAGACCCAGTACTTC	CASSQSGQGGETQYF
TRBV2	.	TRBJ1-2	13	.	TGTGCCAGCAGGGTGGAAGGAAACTATGGCTACACCTTC	CASRVEGNYGYTF
TRBV29-1	.	TRBJ2-1	11	.	TGTCACTCATTCTTGGGCAATGAGCAGTTCTTC	CHSFLGNEQFF
TRBV9	TRBD2	TRBJ2-7	15	.	TGTGCCAGCAGCGTAGGGGCGGGGGGTTACTACGAGCAGTACTTC	CASSVGAGGYYEQYF
TRBV6-5	.	TRBJ1-6	13	.	TGTGCCAGCAGGGACGGGGCGAGTTCACCCCTCCACTTT	CASRDGASSPLHF
TRBV5-1	TRBD1	TRBJ1-2	14	.	TGCGCCAGCAGCCCGGACAGGGGGCTGGGTGGCTACACCTTC	CASSPDRGLGGYTF
TRBV4-3	TRBD1	TRBJ1-2	13	.	TGCGCCAGCAGCTCGGACAGGGGGCTTGGCTACACCTTC	CASSSDRGLGYTF
TRBV5-5	.	TRBJ1-1	15	.	TGTGCCAGCAGCCCATGGGGGGGCCTGAACACTGAAGCTTTCTTT	CASSPWGGLNTEAFF
TRBV19	.	TRBJ2-7	14	.	TGTGCCAGTAGTTTTGACTCCATCACCTACGAGCAGTACTTC	CASSFDSITYEQYF
TRBV7-2	.	TRBJ1-2	12	.	TGTGCCAGCAGCTTGGGGACCTATGGCTACACCTTC	CASSLGTYGYTF
TRBV29-1	.	TRBJ1-1	12	.	TGCAGCGTTCGGCTGATGAACACTGAAGCTTTCTTT	CSVRLMNTEAFF
TRBV10-3	.	TRBJ1-5	16	.	TGTGCCATCAGTGAGTCTCCAGCTGGAGGCAATCAGCCCCAGCATTTT	CAISESPAGGNQPQHF
TRBV6-5	.	TRBJ1-3	14	.	TGTGCCAGCAGCACCCCCGGCTCTGGAAACACCATATATTTT	CASSTPGSGNTIYF
TRBV6-1	TRBD2	TRBJ2-5	15	.	TGTGCCAGCAAACTAGCGGGATCGTACCAAGAGACCCAGTACTTC	CASKLAGSYQETQYF
TRBV6-5	.	TRBJ1-5	14	.	TGTGCCAGCAGTGTGGTGGGGGTCGATCAGCCCCAGCATTTT	CASSVVGVDQPQHF
TRBV5-5	.	TRBJ1-1	15	once	TGTGCCAGCCATTCATCACACGATTTGAACACTGAAGCTTTCTTT	CASHSSHDLNTEAFF